The 16 T cell receptor beta chains listed next were all sequenced from one sample in a study of regulatory T cells in long-lasting Graves disease. Assembly of TCR beta libraries relied on iRepertoire HTBI primers together with Arm-PCR of CDR3 regions. Using its own MiXCR run on the multiplex PCR reads, TCRdb lists one record per CDR3 protein. The profile shows some 250,000 distinct CDR3 sequences, approximately 20% of them singletons. Time point of the sample: newly diagnosed GD, antithyroid drugs for less than 3 months. Preparation of the TCR library used RNA extracted from PBMCs. Separately, the same data were catalogued under a study of T cells in Graves' hyperthyroidism and ophthalmopathy.

Sequences were derived from peripheral blood mononuclear cells (PBMCs), sampled at new diagnosis, from a patient treated with antithyroid drugs. These receptors originate from a woman between 25 and 40 years old with Graves disease.

This clonotype has more than one count but fewer than ten. The V call is TRBV10-2, the J call TRBJ2-5; D perhaps matches TRBD2 (5 bases). V lost 3 bases, J lost 5 bases, and 16 bases lay in between. The CDR3 contains 15 residues. Germline V gives CDR1 WSHSY, CDR2 SAAADI. The CDR3 coding sequence is TGCGCCAGCAGTGAAAGGACTCGCCAGTCGGAGACCCAGTACTTC. This encodes CASSERTRQSETQYF.

This clonotype showed up many times. The chain carries TRBV18 and TRBJ1-4, with D uncertain. The CDR3 runs 13 residues. The V and J ends lost 6 bases and 4 bases respectively, with 9 bases between them. CDR1 is KGHSH, CDR2 LQKENI, per germline. CDR3 nucleotides: TGTGCCAGCTCGTCGGGGAGTAATGAAAAACTGTTTTTT. It yields the protein CASSSGSNEKLFF.

This clonotype has a handful of counts. This likely came from a read error, as a far larger clone is one base away. The chain employs TRBV6-2 or TRBV6-3 and TRBJ1-2; TRBD1 aligns across 10 bases. There are 14 residues in the CDR3. V shed 8 bases, J shed 7 bases, and the junction held 10 bases outside the gene matches. Germline V gives CDR1 MNHEY, CDR2 SVGEGT. Here the CDR3 DNA reads TGTGCCAGCGGTGGGGGACAGGGGCAAGGTGGCTACACCTTC. The encoded protein is CASGGGQGQGGYTF.

This clonotype was observed at least ten times. CDR3 sequence (DNA): TGTGCCAGCAGCTTAGTTCGGACAGGTGGACCCTACGAGCAGTACTTC. Protein sequence: CASSLVRTGGPYEQYF. The rearrangement uses TRBV7-9 and TRBJ2-7; the match to TRBD1 covers 7 bases. CDR1 SEHNR and CDR2 FQNEAQ come from the germline V gene (reference sequence). J gave up 2 bases and V 1 base, and 8 bases lay outside the gene matches. The CDR3 has 16 residues.

This clonotype was counted a few times. One junction end does not reproduce the germline sequence, and a read error may be involved. The V call is TRBV5-4, the J call TRBJ1-1; D possibly corresponds to TRBD1 (5 bases). Per the germline V gene, CDR1 is SGHNT and CDR2 is YYREEE (reference sequence). The CDR3 runs to 14 residues. The CDR3, as DNA: TGTGCCAGCAGCTGGGACCCGTCGAGGCCTGAAGCTTCCTTT. Protein product: CASSWDPSRPEASF.

This clonotype was seen at least ten times. The J gene is TRBJ2-5, the V gene TRBV20-1; either TRBD1 or TRBD2 may fit D (6 bases each). Trimming left V 3 bases short and J 7 bases short, with 12 bases between. The germline gives CDR1 DFQATT, CDR2 SNEGSKA (reference sequence). The CDR3 extends over 12 amino acids. CDR3 nucleotide sequence: TGCAGTGCTAGCAAGGGGGGAGGGACCCAGTACTTC. Amino acid sequence: CSASKGGGTQYF.

In the case of this clonotype: A read error likely explains this, since a far larger clone differs by one base. Here the CDR3 omits its conserved ending phenylalanine or tryptophan, so a read error is the likely source. The V call is TRBV6-9, the J call TRBJ1-1; the match to TRBD1 covers 9 bases. V dropped 3 bases and J dropped 3; count of bases not matched to a gene: 2. Germline CDR1 reads MNHGY; CDR2 reads SVAAGI. This CDR3 has 14 residues. The CDR3 coding sequence is TGTGCCAGCAGTTACCGGACAGGGGACACTGAAGCTTTCTCT. Protein product: CASSYRTGDTEAFS.

A word on this clonotype: Only one base separates this from a far larger clonotype, so it likely reflects a read error. This rearrangement joins TRBV11-2 to TRBJ2-5; the match to TRBD2 covers 7 bases. Germline CDR1 is SGHAT and CDR2 is FQNNGV. This CDR3 spans 15 amino acids. This CDR3 is CASSFERTSQGTQYF. In DNA, the CDR3 is TGTGCCAGCAGCTTTGAACGGACTAGTCAAGGGACCCAGTACTTC.

This clonotype was seen many times. The rearrangement links TRBV15 to TRBJ2-5; D ambiguous. The germline gives CDR1 LNHNV, CDR2 YYDKDF (reference sequence). The CDR3 is made up of 13 amino acids. Trimming cost V 5 bases and J 2 bases, with 9 bases left between them. CDR3 in DNA: TGTGCCACCAGCCCGTGGGGACAAGAGACCCAGTACTTC. It yields the protein CATSPWGQETQYF.

This clonotype was seen ten or more times. The V and J genes are TRBV20-1 and TRBJ2-5, with no clear D. Germline loops: CDR1 DFQATT, CDR2 SNEGSKA (reference sequence). The ends were cut back, 0 bases at V and 1 base at J, with 9 bases in the middle. CDR3 size: 14 residues. CDR3 DNA: TGCAGTGCTAGAGATGTGGCTAGCCAAGAGACCCAGTACTTC. Translation: CSARDVASQETQYF.

In the case of this clonotype: No conserved phenylalanine or tryptophan ends this CDR3, so it is likely a read error. The rearrangement joins TRBV11-2 to TRBJ1-2; D remains unclear. The CDR3 contains 13 residues. Trimming pared 9 bases from V and 2 bases from J, leaving 13 bases between. CDR1 is SGHAT, CDR2 FQNNGV, per germline. The CDR3 reads CASSKDGNYGYTL. Written as DNA, the CDR3 is TGTGCCAGTAGCAAAGACGGAAACTATGGCTACACCTTA.

This clonotype has ten or more counts. The chain is built from TRBV3-1 and TRBJ1-3, with D possibly matching TRBD1 (6 bases). Trimming left V 3 bases short and J 3 bases short, with 12 bases between. CDR3 size: 15 residues. The germline V gene encodes CDR1 LGHDT and CDR2 YNNKEL (reference sequence). The CDR3 loop reads CASSQEGVFGNTIYF. In DNA, the CDR3 is TGTGCCAGCAGCCAGGAGGGGGTTTTTGGAAACACCATATATTTT.

This clonotype was seen at least ten times. J is TRBJ1-1 and V is TRBV20-1; D is possibly TRBD1 (6 bases). With 0 bases removed from V and 0 bases from J, the gap between germline ends came to 14 bases. This CDR3 has 16 residues. CDR1 and CDR2 from the germline V gene are DFQATT and SNEGSKA (reference sequence). CDR3 sequence: CSARDGQQGMNTEAFF. The CDR3 nucleotides are TGCAGTGCTAGAGACGGTCAACAGGGCATGAACACTGAAGCTTTCTTT.

This clonotype has at least ten counts. The rearrangement uses TRBV12-3 or TRBV12-4 and TRBJ2-2, with 8 bases aligning to TRBD2. Trimming at V came to 6 bases and at J to 6 bases, leaving 3 bases not matched to a gene. This CDR3 contains 13 residues. The DNA of the CDR3 is TGTGCCAGCAGCAACGGGGGGGCCGGGGAGCTGTTTTTT. Encoded protein: CASSNGGAGELFF.

The chain has TRBV12-3 or TRBV12-4 and TRBJ1-4, with D possibly matching TRBD1 (5 bases). Deletions cut 5 bases from V and 0 bases from J, with 7 bases between. This CDR3 region has 14 residues. The CDR3: CASSDRPTNEKLFF. The CDR3 nucleotides are TGTGCCAGCAGTGACAGACCAACTAATGAAAAACTGTTTTTT.

The rearrangement links TRBV12-3 or TRBV12-4 to TRBJ1-5; the D gene is possibly TRBD1 (5 bases). The CDR3 extends over 11 amino acids. Trimming took 8 bases from V and 6 from J, leaving 8 bases between them. The CDR3 here is CASSGTQPQHF. CDR3 nucleotide sequence: TGTGCCAGCTCAGGGACTCAGCCCCAGCATTTT.